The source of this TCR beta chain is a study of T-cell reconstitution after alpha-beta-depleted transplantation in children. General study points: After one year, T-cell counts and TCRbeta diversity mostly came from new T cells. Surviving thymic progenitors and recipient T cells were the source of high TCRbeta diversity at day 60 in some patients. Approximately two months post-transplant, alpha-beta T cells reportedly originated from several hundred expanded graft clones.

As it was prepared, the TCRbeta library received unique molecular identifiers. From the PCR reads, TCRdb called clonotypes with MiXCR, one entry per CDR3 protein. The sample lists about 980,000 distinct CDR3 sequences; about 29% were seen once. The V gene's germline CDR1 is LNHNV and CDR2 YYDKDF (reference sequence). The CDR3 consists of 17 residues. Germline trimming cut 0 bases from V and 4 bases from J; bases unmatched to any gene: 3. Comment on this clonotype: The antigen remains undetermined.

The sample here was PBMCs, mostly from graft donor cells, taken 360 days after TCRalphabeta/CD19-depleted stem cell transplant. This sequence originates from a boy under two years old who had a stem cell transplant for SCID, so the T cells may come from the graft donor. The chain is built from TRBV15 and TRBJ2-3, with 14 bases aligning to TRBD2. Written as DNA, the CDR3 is TGTGCCACCAGCAGAGATCCGACTAGCGGGGGGGCAGATACGCAGTATTTT. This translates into CATSRDPTSGGADTQYF.